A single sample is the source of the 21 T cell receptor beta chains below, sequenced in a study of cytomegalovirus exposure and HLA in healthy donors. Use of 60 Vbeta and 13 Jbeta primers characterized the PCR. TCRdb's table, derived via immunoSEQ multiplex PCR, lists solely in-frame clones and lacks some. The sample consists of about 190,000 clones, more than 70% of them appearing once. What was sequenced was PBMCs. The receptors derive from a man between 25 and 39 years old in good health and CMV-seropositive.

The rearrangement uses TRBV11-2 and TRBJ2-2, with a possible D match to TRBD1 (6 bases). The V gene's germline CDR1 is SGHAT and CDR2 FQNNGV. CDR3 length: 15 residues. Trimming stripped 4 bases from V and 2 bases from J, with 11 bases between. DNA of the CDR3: TGTGCCAGCAGCTACCGGGACACCAACACCGGGGAGCTGTTTTTT. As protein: CASSYRDTNTGELFF.

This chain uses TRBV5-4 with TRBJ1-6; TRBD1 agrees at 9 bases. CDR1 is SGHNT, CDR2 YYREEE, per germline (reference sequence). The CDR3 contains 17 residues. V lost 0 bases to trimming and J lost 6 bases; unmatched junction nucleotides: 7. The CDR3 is CASSLEGTGLLNSPLHF. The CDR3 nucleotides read TGTGCCAGCAGCTTGGAGGGGACAGGGCTGCTTAATTCACCCCTCCACTTT.

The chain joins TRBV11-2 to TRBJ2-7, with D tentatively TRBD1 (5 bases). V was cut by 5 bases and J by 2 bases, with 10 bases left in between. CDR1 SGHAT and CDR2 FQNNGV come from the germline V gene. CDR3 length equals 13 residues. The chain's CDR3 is CASSPGSTYEQYF. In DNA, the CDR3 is TGTGCCAGCAGCCCAGGGTCCACCTACGAGCAGTACTTC.

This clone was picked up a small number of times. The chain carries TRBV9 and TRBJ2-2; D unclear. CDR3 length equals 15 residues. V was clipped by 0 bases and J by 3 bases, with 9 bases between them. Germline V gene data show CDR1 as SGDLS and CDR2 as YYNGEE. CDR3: CASSVALSDTGELFF. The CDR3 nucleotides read TGTGCCAGCAGCGTAGCTCTCTCGGACACCGGGGAGCTGTTTTTT.

The DNA for the CDR3 is TGCAGTGCTGCCTTGGAGTTCCAGTACTTC. Translation gives CSAALEFQYF. V gene TRBV20-1 combines with J gene TRBJ2-5, with D unresolved. There are 10 residues in the CDR3. V lost 5 bases and J lost 10, with 11 bases in between. Germline V lookup: CDR1 DFQATT, CDR2 SNEGSKA (reference sequence).

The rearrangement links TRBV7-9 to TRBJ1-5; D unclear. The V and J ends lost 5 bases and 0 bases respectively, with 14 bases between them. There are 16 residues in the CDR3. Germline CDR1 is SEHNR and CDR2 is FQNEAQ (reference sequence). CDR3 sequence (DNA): TGTGCCAGCAGCCCATCAGCTTCGGGTAGCAATCAGCCCCAGCATTTT. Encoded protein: CASSPSASGSNQPQHF. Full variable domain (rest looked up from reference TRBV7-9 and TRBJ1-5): DTGVSQNPRHKITKRGQNVTFRCDPISEHNRLYWYRQTLGQGPEFLTYFQNEAQLEKSRLLSDRFSAERPKGSFSTLEIQRTEQGDSAMYLCASSPSASGSNQPQHFGDGTRLSIL.

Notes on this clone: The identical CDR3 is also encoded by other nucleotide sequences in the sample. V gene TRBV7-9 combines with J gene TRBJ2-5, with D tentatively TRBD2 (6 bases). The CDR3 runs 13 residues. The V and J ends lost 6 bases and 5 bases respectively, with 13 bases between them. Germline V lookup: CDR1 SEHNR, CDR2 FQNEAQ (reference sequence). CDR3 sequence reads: CASRRDSQETQYF. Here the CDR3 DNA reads TGTGCCAGCAGAAGGGACTCGCAGGAGACCCAGTACTTC.

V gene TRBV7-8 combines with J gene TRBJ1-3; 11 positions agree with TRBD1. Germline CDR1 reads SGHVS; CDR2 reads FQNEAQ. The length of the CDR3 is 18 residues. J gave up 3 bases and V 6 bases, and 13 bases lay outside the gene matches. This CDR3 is CASSQTGTGGGFGNTIYF. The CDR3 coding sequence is TGTGCCAGCAGTCAGACCGGGACAGGGGGGGGATTTGGAAACACCATATATTTT.

As DNA, the CDR3 is TGTGCTAGTGGTTTTTTTTTATGGGCAGGGGAGCCCGGGGAGCTGTTTTTT. This sequence encodes CASGFFLWAGEPGELFF. The rearrangement uses TRBV12-5 and TRBJ2-2; D is perhaps TRBD1 (6 bases). Germline CDR1 reads LGHNT; CDR2 reads FRNRAP. Trimming removed 3 bases from V and 6 bases from J, with 20 bases in between. The CDR3 length is 17 residues.

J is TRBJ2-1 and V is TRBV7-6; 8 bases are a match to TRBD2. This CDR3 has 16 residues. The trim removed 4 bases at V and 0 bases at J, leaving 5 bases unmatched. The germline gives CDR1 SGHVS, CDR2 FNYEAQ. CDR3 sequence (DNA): TGTGCCAGCAGCTCCCCCGGGGGGGGCTCCTACAATGAGCAGTTCTTC. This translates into CASSSPGGGSYNEQFF.

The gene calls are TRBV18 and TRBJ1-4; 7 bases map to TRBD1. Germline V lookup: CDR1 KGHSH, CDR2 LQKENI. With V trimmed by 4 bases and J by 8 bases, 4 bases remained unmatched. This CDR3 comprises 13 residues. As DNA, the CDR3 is TGTGCCAGCTCACAGGGGGCCGGGGAAAAACTGTTTTTT. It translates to CASSQGAGEKLFF.

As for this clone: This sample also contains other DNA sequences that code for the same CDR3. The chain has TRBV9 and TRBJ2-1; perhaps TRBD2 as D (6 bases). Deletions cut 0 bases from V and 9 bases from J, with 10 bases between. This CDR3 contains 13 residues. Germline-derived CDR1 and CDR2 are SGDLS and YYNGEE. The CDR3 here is CASSVGGGTEQFF. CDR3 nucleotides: TGTGCCAGCAGCGTAGGGGGCGGGACTGAGCAGTTCTTC.

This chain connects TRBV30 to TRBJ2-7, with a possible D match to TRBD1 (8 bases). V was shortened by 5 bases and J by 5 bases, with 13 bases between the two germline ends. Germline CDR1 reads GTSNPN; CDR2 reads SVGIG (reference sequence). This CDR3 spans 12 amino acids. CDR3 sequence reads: CAWGGDRNEQYF. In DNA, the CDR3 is TGTGCCTGGGGGGGGGACAGGAACGAGCAGTACTTC.

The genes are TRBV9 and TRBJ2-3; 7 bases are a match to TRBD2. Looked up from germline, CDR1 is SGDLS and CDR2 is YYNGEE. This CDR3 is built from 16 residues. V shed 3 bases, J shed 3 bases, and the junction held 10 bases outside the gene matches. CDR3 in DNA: TGTGCCAGCAGCGACGCCTGGGCGGGAGAGACAGATACGCAGTATTTT. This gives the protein CASSDAWAGETDTQYF. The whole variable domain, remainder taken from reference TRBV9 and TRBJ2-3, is DSGVTQTPKHLITATGQRVTLRCSPRSGDLSVYWYQQSLDQGLQFLIQYYNGEERAKGNILERFSAQQFPDLHSELNLSSLELGDSALYFCASSDAWAGETDTQYFGPGTRLTVL.

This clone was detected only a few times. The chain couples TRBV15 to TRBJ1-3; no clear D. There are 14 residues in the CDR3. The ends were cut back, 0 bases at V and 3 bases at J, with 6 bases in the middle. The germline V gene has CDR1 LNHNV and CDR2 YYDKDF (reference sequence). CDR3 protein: CATSREGSGNTIYF. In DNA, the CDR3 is TGTGCCACCAGCAGAGAAGGGAGTGGAAACACCATATATTTT.

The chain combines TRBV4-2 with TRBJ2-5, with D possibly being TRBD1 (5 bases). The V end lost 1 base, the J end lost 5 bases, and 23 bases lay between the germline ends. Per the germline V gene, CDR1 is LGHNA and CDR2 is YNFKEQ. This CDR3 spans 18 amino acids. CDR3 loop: CASSQGTGGTADGETQYF. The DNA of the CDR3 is TGTGCCAGCAGCCAAGGCACAGGCGGTACAGCTGATGGGGAGACCCAGTACTTC.

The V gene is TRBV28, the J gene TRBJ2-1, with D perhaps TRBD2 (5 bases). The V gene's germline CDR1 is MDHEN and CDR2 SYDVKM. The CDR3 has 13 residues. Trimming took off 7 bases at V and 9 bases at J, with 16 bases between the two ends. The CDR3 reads CASIPSDSPEQFF. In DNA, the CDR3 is TGTGCCAGCATACCATCGGACTCTCCTGAGCAGTTCTTC.

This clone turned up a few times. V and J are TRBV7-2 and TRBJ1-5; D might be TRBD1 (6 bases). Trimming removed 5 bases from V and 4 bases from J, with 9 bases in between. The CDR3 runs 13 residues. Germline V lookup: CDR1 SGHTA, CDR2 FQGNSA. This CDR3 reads CASSLQGNQPQHF. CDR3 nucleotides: TGTGCCAGCAGCCTACAGGGAAATCAGCCCCAGCATTTT.

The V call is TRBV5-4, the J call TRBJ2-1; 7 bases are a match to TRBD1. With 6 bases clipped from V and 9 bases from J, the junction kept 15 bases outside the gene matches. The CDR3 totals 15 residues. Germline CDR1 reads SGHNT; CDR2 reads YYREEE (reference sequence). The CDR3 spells CASTTGYRGRSEQFF. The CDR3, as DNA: TGTGCCAGCACCACGGGGTACAGGGGAAGAAGTGAGCAGTTCTTC.

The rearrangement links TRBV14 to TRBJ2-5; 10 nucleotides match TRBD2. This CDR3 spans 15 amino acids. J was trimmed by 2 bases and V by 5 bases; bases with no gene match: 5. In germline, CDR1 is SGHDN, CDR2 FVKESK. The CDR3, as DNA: TGTGCCAGCAGCGCTAGCGGGGGCCCACAAGAGACCCAGTACTTC. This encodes CASSASGGPQETQYF.

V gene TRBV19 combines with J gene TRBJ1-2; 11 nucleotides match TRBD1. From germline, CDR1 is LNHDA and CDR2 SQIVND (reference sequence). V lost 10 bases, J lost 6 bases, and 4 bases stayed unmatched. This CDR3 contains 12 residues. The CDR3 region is CATRTGGDGYTF. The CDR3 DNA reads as TGTGCCACCAGGACAGGGGGCGATGGCTACACCTTC.